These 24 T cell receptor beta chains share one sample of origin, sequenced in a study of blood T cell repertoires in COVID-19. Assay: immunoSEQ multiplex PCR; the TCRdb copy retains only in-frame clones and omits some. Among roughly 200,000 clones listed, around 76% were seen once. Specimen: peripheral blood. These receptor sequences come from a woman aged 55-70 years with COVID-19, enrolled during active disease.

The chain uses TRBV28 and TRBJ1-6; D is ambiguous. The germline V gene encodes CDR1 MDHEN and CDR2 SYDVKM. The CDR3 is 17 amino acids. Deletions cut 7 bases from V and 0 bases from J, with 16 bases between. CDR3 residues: CASTAGPFSSYNSPLHF. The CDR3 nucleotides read TGTGCCAGCACCGCGGGCCCCTTCAGCTCCTATAATTCACCCCTCCACTTT.

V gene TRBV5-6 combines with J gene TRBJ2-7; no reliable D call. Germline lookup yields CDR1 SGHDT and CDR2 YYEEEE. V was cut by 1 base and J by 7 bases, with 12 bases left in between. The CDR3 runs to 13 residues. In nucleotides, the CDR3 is TGTGCCAGCAGCTTGAACCAGGTCAGTGAGCAGTACTTC. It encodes CASSLNQVSEQYF.

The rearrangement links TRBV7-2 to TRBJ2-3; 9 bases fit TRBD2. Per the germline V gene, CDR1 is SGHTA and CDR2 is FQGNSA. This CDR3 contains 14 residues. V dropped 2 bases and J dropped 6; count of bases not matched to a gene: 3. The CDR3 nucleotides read TGTGCCAGCAGCTTAAGTCTAGCGGGGGATACGCAGTATTTT. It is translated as CASSLSLAGDTQYF.

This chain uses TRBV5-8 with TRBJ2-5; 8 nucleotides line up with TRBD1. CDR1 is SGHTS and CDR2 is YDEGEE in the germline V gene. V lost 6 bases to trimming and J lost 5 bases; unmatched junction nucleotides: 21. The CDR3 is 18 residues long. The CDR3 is CASTRSRGTGGRRETQYF. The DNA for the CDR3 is TGTGCCAGCACTCGATCAAGGGGTACAGGGGGACGGCGGGAGACCCAGTACTTC.

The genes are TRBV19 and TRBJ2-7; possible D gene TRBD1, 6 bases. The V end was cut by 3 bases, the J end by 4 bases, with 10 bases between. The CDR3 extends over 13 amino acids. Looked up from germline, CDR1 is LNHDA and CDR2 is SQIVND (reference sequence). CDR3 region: CASSINREYEQYF. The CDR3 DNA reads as TGTGCCAGTAGTATCAACAGGGAATACGAGCAGTACTTC.

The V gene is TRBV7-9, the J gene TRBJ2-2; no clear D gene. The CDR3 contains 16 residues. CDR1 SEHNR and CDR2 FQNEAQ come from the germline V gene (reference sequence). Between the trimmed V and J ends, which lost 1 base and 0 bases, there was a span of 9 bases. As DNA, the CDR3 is TGTGCCAGCAGCTTAGAATCTATCCCGAACACCGGGGAGCTGTTTTTT. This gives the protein CASSLESIPNTGELFF. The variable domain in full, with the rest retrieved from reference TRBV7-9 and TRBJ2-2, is DTGVSQNPRHKITKRGQNVTFRCDPISEHNRLYWYRQTLGQGPEFLTYFQNEAQLEKSRLLSDRFSAERPKGSFSTLEIQRTEQGDSAMYLCASSLESIPNTGELFFGEGSRLTVL.

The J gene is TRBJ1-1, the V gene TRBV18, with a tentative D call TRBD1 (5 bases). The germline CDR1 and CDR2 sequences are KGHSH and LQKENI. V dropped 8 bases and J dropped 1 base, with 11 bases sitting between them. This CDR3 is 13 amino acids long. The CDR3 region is CASAAGGNTEAFF. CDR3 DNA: TGTGCCAGCGCTGCGGGGGGGAACACTGAAGCTTTCTTT.

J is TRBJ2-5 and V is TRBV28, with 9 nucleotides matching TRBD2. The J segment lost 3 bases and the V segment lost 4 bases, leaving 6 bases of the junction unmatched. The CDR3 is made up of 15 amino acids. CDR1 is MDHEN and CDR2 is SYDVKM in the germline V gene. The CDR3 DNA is TGTGCCAGCAGTTCTCCGTGGACTAGCGAAGAGACCCAGTACTTC. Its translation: CASSSPWTSEETQYF.

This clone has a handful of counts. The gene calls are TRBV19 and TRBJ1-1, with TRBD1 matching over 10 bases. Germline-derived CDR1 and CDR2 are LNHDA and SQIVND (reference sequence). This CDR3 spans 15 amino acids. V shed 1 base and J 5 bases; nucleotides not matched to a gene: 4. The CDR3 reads CASSIGGTGATEAFF. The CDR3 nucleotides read TGTGCCAGTAGTATAGGCGGGACAGGGGCAACTGAAGCTTTCTTT.

CDR3 loop: CASSLDRVAAEAFF. The CDR3 DNA sequence: TGTGCCAGCAGCCTGGACAGGGTAGCAGCTGAAGCTTTCTTT. The V gene is TRBV7-3, the J gene TRBJ1-1; 8 bases match TRBD1. The junction had 8 bases not matched to a gene; V was cut back by 5 bases and J by 6 bases. This CDR3 has 14 amino acids. Germline V lookup: CDR1 SGHTA, CDR2 FQGTGA.

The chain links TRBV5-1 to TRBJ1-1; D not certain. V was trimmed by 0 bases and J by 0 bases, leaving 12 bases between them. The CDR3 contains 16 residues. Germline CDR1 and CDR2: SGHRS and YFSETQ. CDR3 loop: CASSLAGGSMNTEAFF. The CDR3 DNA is TGCGCCAGCAGCTTGGCCGGCGGGAGCATGAACACTGAAGCTTTCTTT.

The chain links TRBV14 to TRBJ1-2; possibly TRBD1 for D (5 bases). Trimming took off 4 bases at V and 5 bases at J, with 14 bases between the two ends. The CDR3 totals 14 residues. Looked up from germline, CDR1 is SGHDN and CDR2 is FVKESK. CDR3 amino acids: CASSLQEGLYGYTF. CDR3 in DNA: TGTGCCAGCAGCCTCCAGGAGGGGCTTTATGGCTACACCTTC.

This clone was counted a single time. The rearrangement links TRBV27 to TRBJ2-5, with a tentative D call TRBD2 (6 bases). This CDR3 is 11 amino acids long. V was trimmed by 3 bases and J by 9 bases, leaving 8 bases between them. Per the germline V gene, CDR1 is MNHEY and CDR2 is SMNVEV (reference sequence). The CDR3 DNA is TGTGCCAGCAGTTTGCGGGGTGCCCAGTACTTC. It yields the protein CASSLRGAQYF.

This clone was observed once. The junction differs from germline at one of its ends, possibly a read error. The CDR3 sequence: CASSLEALIPSPLF. The CDR3 coding sequence is TGTGCCAGCAGTTTAGAGGCCCTAATTCCTTCTCCCTTATTT. The V and J genes are TRBV28 and TRBJ1-1; D gene ambiguous. This CDR3 is built from 14 residues. Germline values: CDR1 MDHEN, CDR2 SYDVKM. Full variable domain (outside the CDR3, taken from reference TRBV28 and TRBJ1-1): DVKVTQSSRYLVKRTGEKVFLECVQDMDHENMFWYRQDPGLGLRLIYFSYDVKMKEKGDIPEGYSVSREKKERFSLILESASTNQTSMYLCASSLEALIPSPLFGQGTRLTVV.

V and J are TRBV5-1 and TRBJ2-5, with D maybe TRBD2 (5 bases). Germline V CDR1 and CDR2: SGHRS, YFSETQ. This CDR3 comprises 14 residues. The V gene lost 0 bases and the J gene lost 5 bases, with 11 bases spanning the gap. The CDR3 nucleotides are TGCGCCAGCAGCTTGGGGGAGCCAGCGGAGACCCAGTACTTC. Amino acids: CASSLGEPAETQYF.

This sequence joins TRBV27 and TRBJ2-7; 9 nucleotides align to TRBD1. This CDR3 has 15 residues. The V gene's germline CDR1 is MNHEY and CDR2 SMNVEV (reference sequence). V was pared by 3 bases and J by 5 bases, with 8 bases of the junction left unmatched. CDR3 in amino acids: CASSLRTGVSHEQYF. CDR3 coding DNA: TGTGCCAGCAGTTTGCGGACAGGGGTGTCTCACGAGCAGTACTTC.

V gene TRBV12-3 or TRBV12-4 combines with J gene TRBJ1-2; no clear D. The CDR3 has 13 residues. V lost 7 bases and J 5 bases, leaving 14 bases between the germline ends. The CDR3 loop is CASKSGIPYGYTF. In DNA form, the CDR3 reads TGTGCCAGCAAGTCCGGGATCCCGTATGGCTACACCTTC.

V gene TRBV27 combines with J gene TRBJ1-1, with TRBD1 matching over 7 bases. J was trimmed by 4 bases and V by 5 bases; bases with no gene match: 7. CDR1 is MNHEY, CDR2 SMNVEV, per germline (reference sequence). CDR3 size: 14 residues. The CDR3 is CASSRTTGLTEAFF. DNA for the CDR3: TGTGCCAGCAGTCGTACGACAGGGCTCACTGAAGCTTTCTTT.

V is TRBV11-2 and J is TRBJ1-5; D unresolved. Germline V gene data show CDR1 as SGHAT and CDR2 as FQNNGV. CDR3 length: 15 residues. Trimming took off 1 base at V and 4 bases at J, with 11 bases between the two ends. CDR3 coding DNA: TGTGCCAGCAGCTTAGTTCCAGGAGGGAATCAGCCCCAGCATTTT. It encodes CASSLVPGGNQPQHF.

The CDR3 region is CAISPGLAGQETQYF. The CDR3 region has the DNA TGTGCCATCAGCCCAGGACTAGCGGGTCAAGAGACCCAGTACTTC. The chain joins TRBV10-3 to TRBJ2-5; 11 bases fit TRBD2. Germline trimming cut 6 bases from V and 2 bases from J; bases unmatched to any gene: 5. Germline assignment: CDR1 ENHRY and CDR2 SYGVKD. CDR3 length equals 15 residues.

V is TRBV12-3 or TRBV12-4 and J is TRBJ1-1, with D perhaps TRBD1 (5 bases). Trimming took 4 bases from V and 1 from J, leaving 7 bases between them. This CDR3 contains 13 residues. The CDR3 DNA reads TGTGCCAGCAGTTCCACAGGGAACACTGAAGCTTTCTTT. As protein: CASSSTGNTEAFF.

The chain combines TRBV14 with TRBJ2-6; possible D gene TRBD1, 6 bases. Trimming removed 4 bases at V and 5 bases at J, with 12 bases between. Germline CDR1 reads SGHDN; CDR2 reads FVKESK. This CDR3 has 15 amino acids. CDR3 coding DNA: TGTGCCAGCAGCCTCGCCGGGACAAGGGCCAACGTCCTGACTTTC. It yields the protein CASSLAGTRANVLTF. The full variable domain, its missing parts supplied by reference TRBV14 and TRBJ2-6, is EAGVTQFPSHSVIEKGQTVTLRCDPISGHDNLYWYRRVMGKEIKFLLHFVKESKQDESGMPNNRFLAERTGGTYSTLKVQPAELEDSGVYFCASSLAGTRANVLTFGAGSRLTVL.

The CDR3 DNA reads TGTGCCAGCAGCCCCTTGACTAGCGGGAGGGAGGGGGAGCTGTTTTTT. Translated: CASSPLTSGREGELFF. J is TRBJ2-2 and V is TRBV9; 14 positions agree with TRBD2. The CDR3 length is 16 residues. V gave up 4 bases and J gave up 8 bases; unmatched junction bases: 7. CDR1 and CDR2 (germline): SGDLS, YYNGEE.

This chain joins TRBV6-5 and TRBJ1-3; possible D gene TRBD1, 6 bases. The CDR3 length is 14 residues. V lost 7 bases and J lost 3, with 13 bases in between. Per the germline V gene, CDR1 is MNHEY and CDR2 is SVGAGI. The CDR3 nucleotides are TGTGCCAGCAAGGGGACACCAAATGGAAACACCATATATTTT. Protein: CASKGTPNGNTIYF.